The clone carrying this T cell receptor (beta chain) was seen many times. As yet, its antigen is unknown. For ophthalmopathy patients, the Clinical Activity Score was at least 3 and the NOSPECS grade at least 4; duration was under 3 months. A patient was excluded if there was uncontrolled infection, other autoimmune disease, pregnancy or lactation. These data originate in a study of T cells in Graves' hyperthyroidism and ophthalmopathy. Study-wide points: Most thyroid clonotypes expanded above 0.001 appeared in blood too.

It was RNA transcripts that yielded the amplified TCR beta CDR3 regions. Using the HTBI primer set, a first-round RT-PCR was run on the TCR CDR3. From the multiplex PCR reads, TCRdb called clonotypes with MiXCR, one entry per CDR3 protein. The sample lists 390,000 or so distinct CDR3 sequences, over 12% occurring once. Germline V gene sequence: CDR1 GTSNPN, CDR2 SVGIG (reference sequence). Trimming cost V 5 bases and J 1 base; bases outside gene matches: 1. The CDR3 is 13 residues long. This TCR was recovered from a man aged 18-30 years with Graves' ophthalmopathy. The specimen was blood. The V call is TRBV30, the J call TRBJ1-1; 10 bases map to TRBD1. In DNA form, the CDR3 reads TGTGCCTGGGGGACAGGGGCGAACACTGAAGCTTTCTTT. Encoded protein: CAWGTGANTEAFF. The whole variable domain, remainder taken from reference TRBV30 and TRBJ1-1, is SQTIHQWPATLVQPVGSPLSLECTVEGTSNPNLYWYRQAAGRGLQLLFYSVGIGQISSEVPQNLSASRPQDRQFILSSKKLLLSDSGFYLCAWGTGANTEAFFGQGTRLTVV.